Given below is one T cell receptor beta chain in context. Profiling relied on immunoSEQ multiplex PCR, and the TCRdb table lists in-frame clones only, not all of them. The top ten hold 3.5% to 5.5% of the sample, which has under 200,000 clones, approximately 80% seen once. This CDR3 contains 13 residues. Trimming took 0 bases from V and 4 from J, leaving 6 bases between them. The V gene's germline CDR1 is MRHNA and CDR2 SNTAGT. These data come from a study of cytotoxic CD8 clonotypes in ibrutinib-treated CLL. The clonotype comes from a human donor with chronic lymphocytic leukemia. The input for sequencing was PBMCs, taken after 24 months of ibrutinib treatment. The gene calls are TRBV6-4 and TRBJ1-1; no firm D call. As DNA, the CDR3 is TGTGCCAGCAGTGACTCCGGGAGCACTGAAGCTTTCTTT. The encoded protein is CASSDSGSTEAFF.